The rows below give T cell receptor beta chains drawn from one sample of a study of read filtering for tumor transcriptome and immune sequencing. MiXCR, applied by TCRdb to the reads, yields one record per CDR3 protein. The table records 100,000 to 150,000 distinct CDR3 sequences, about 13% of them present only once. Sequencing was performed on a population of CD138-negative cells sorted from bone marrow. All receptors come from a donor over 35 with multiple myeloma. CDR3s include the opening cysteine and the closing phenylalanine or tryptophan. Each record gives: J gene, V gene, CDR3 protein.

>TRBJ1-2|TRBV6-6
CATYRRDGYTF
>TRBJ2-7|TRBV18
CASSPPFKLAGEGEQYF
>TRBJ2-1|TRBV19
CASSMYRYNEQFF
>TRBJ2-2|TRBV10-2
CASSRTGLNTGELFF
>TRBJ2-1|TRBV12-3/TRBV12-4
CASSGLPYNEQFF
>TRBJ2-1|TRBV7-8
CASNEGGSGSPYNEQFF
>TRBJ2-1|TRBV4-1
CASSVRTSGSFNEQFF
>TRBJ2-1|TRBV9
CASSDFAPGSYNEQFF
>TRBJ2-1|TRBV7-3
CASSPRTSSYNEQFF
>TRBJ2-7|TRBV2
CASSDWTSSNEQYF